One sample yielded the 32 T cell receptor beta chains listed below, sequenced in a study of shared clonotypes between healthy human individuals. Profiling relied on immunoSEQ multiplex PCR, and the TCRdb table lists in-frame clones only, not all of them. The table lists hundreds of thousands of clones, approximately 96% of them singletons. Naive CD8 isolation took CD45RO-negative cells positively selected for CCR7 and excluded terminally differentiated effector memory CD45RA+ cells. The sample comprised naive CD8+ T cells sorted from blood. The receptors shown here come from a woman in her 30s in good health.

The chain joins TRBV7-9 to TRBJ1-1; 10 bases agree with TRBD1. J lost 0 bases, V lost 5 bases, and 15 bases had no gene match. This CDR3 spans 19 amino acids. Germline loops: CDR1 SEHNR, CDR2 FQNEAQ (reference sequence). CDR3 sequence (DNA): TGTGCCAGCAGCATTTATGGTCCAGGGACAGGGGATTTGAACACTGAAGCTTTCTTT. Its protein is CASSIYGPGTGDLNTEAFF.

V usage is TRBV27 and J usage is TRBJ2-5; D tentatively reads TRBD1 or TRBD2 (7 bases each). Germline values: CDR1 MNHEY, CDR2 SMNVEV (reference sequence). Trimming pared 10 bases from V and 6 bases from J, leaving 21 bases between. The CDR3 runs 14 residues. CDR3 sequence reads: CATSSGGTVQTQYF. The DNA of the CDR3 is TGTGCCACCTCCTCCGGGGGGACAGTCCAGACCCAGTACTTC.

This clone was observed a single time. V is TRBV5-4 and J is TRBJ2-6; no reliable D call. The CDR3 totals 15 residues. V dropped 0 bases and J dropped 0 bases, with 4 bases sitting between them. Germline-derived CDR1 and CDR2 are SGHNT and YYREEE (reference sequence). The CDR3, as DNA: TGTGCCAGCAGCTTGGAGGGCTCTGGGGCCAACGTCCTGACTTTC. Residues: CASSLEGSGANVLTF. The variable domain in full, with the rest retrieved from reference TRBV5-4 and TRBJ2-6, is ETGVTQSPTHLIKTRGQQVTLRCSSQSGHNTVSWYQQALGQGPQFIFQYYREEENGRGNFPPRFSGLQFPNYSSELNVNALELDDSALYLCASSLEGSGANVLTFGAGSRLTVL.

The V and J genes are TRBV29-1 and TRBJ2-1, with a weak D call TRBD1 (6 bases). CDR3 length: 14 residues. In germline, CDR1 is SQVTM, CDR2 ANQGSEA. V was clipped by 4 bases and J by 5 bases, with 15 bases between them. The CDR3 sequence: CSVVGALLNNEQFF. In nucleotides, the CDR3 is TGCAGCGTTGTGGGGGCGCTTCTCAACAATGAGCAGTTCTTC.

CDR3 in DNA: TGTGCCAGCGATCTCTCCTACAATGAGCAGTTCTTC. Amino acids: CASDLSYNEQFF. This sequence joins TRBV7-9 and TRBJ2-1; D remains ambiguous. CDR3 length: 12 residues. Trimming took 8 bases from V and 0 from J, leaving 5 bases between them. The germline V gene has CDR1 SEHNR and CDR2 FQNEAQ (reference sequence).

This rearrangement joins TRBV28 to TRBJ1-2; no reliable D call. CDR1 and CDR2 from the germline V gene are MDHEN and SYDVKM. The CDR3 consists of 13 residues. Trimming took off 3 bases at V and 6 bases at J, with 11 bases between the two ends. The DNA of the CDR3 is TGTGCCAGCAGTTTTATCCCTACCCATGGCTACACCTTC. Protein product: CASSFIPTHGYTF.

The chain employs TRBV5-1 and TRBJ2-1; D call uncertain. Germline lookup yields CDR1 SGHRS and CDR2 YFSETQ. The CDR3 is 15 residues long. Trimming took off 4 bases at V and 0 bases at J, with 11 bases between the two ends. In DNA form, the CDR3 reads TGCGCCAGCAGCCCCTTTGCGGACTCCTACAATGAGCAGTTCTTC. Translating gives CASSPFADSYNEQFF.

The chain uses TRBV19 and TRBJ2-1; D could derive from TRBD1 or TRBD2 (5 bases each). Trimming pared 7 bases from V and 4 bases from J, leaving 11 bases between. The CDR3 is made up of 13 amino acids. Germline assignment: CDR1 LNHDA and CDR2 SQIVND (reference sequence). CDR3 DNA sequence: TGTGCCAGTAAAACGGGACGGTACAATGAGCAGTTCTTC. The encoded protein is CASKTGRYNEQFF.

The V call is TRBV19, the J call TRBJ2-1, with TRBD2 matching 9 bases. V gave up 7 bases and J gave up 4 bases; unmatched junction bases: 11. The CDR3 has 16 residues. The germline CDR1 and CDR2 sequences are LNHDA and SQIVND (reference sequence). CDR3 in DNA: TGTGCCAGTACCCCAACTCAACTAGCGGGTTACAATGAGCAGTTCTTC. Encoded protein: CASTPTQLAGYNEQFF.

Notes on this clone: This sample also contains other DNA sequences that code for the same CDR3. The gene calls are TRBV28 and TRBJ1-5, with TRBD1 as a possible D gene (5 bases). CDR3 length equals 14 residues. CDR1 MDHEN and CDR2 SYDVKM come from the germline V gene. V was shortened by 3 bases and J by 2 bases, with 8 bases between the two germline ends. CDR3 loop: CASSLGQGNQPQHF. The CDR3 DNA sequence: TGTGCCAGCAGTTTGGGGCAAGGCAATCAGCCCCAGCATTTT. Based on the CDR3 plus reference TRBV28 and TRBJ1-5, the full variable domain is DVKVTQSSRYLVKRTGEKVFLECVQDMDHENMFWYRQDPGLGLRLIYFSYDVKMKEKGDIPEGYSVSREKKERFSLILESASTNQTSMYLCASSLGQGNQPQHFGDGTRLSIL.

This chain links TRBV2 with TRBJ2-5; TRBD1 matches at 10 bases. The germline CDR1 and CDR2 sequences are SNHLY and FYNNEI. The CDR3 has 14 residues. The CDR3 region is CVLGQGIFGETQYF. In nucleotides, the CDR3 is TGTGTGCTGGGACAGGGGATTTTTGGAGAGACCCAGTACTTC.

V and J are TRBV7-8 and TRBJ2-1; 10 nucleotides match TRBD2. V was pared by 0 bases and J by 6 bases, with 11 bases of the junction left unmatched. The germline V gene has CDR1 SGHVS and CDR2 FQNEAQ. This CDR3 spans 18 amino acids. This CDR3 is CASSLAAELAGEVNEQFF. The CDR3 nucleotides read TGTGCCAGCAGCTTAGCGGCCGAGCTAGCGGGAGAAGTCAATGAGCAGTTCTTC. The full variable domain, with the rest looked up from reference TRBV7-8 and TRBJ2-1, is GAGVSQSPRYKVAKRGQDVALRCDPISGHVSLFWYQQALGQGPEFLTYFQNEAQLDKSGLPSDRFFAERPEGSVSTLKIQRTQQEDSAVYLCASSLAAELAGEVNEQFFGPGTRLTVL.

This sequence joins TRBV5-1 and TRBJ2-7; a possible D gene is TRBD1 (6 bases). CDR1 and CDR2 from the germline V gene are SGHRS and YFSETQ. CDR3 length equals 12 residues. The CDR3 region has the DNA TGCGCTCCGGGACACACTTGCTACGAGCAGTACTTC. Translated: CAPGHTCYEQYF.

The chain recombines TRBV7-9 with TRBJ2-7; the D gene is possibly TRBD2 (6 bases). The V gene's germline CDR1 is SEHNR and CDR2 FQNEAQ (reference sequence). V lost 4 bases to trimming and J lost 6 bases, with 22 bases between them. The CDR3 is 16 residues long. The CDR3 sequence: CASSSTLRERRGEQYF. For the CDR3, the DNA is TGTGCCAGCAGCTCCACCCTTCGGGAGAGAAGGGGCGAGCAGTACTTC. Drawing the rest from reference TRBV7-9 and TRBJ2-7, the complete variable domain is DTGVSQNPRHKITKRGQNVTFRCDPISEHNRLYWYRQTLGQGPEFLTYFQNEAQLEKSRLLSDRFSAERPKGSFSTLEIQRTEQGDSAMYLCASSSTLRERRGEQYFGPGTRLTVT.

The rearrangement joins TRBV27 to TRBJ2-7; 7 positions agree with TRBD1. Germline loops: CDR1 MNHEY, CDR2 SMNVEV (reference sequence). J lost 4 bases, V lost 5 bases, and 11 bases had no gene match. CDR3 size: 15 residues. CDR3 DNA: TGTGCCAGCAGTATCAGACAGGGAACGGTTTACGAGCAGTACTTC. It is translated as CASSIRQGTVYEQYF.

The rearrangement joins TRBV20-1 to TRBJ2-5; D uncertain. The J call may be wrong; the DNA end is better matched by TRBJ2-7. CDR1 is DFQATT, CDR2 SNEGSKA, per germline (reference sequence). The CDR3 runs 11 residues. The CDR3 loop reads CSARAAYEQYF. The CDR3 DNA reads TGCAGTGCTAGGGCGGCTTACGAGCAGTACTTC.

This clone was detected a few times. The chain links TRBV19 to TRBJ1-1, with D possibly TRBD1 on 5 matching bases. The CDR3 loop spans 15 amino acids. Germline assignment: CDR1 LNHDA and CDR2 SQIVND (reference sequence). The germline V and J ends were trimmed by 0 bases and 0 bases, with 8 bases remaining between them. Written as DNA, the CDR3 is TGTGCCAGTAGTATAGAGGAGGACATGAACACTGAAGCTTTCTTT. Protein sequence: CASSIEEDMNTEAFF.

The J gene is TRBJ2-1, the V gene TRBV27, with 7 bases that match TRBD2. The V segment lost 2 bases and the J segment 3 bases; nucleotides outside the gene matches: 4. Germline V gene lookup returns CDR1 MNHEY and CDR2 SMNVEV (reference sequence). This CDR3 is built from 15 residues. The CDR3 sequence: CASSLLAANYNEQFF. The CDR3 nucleotides are TGTGCCAGCAGTTTACTAGCGGCAAACTACAATGAGCAGTTCTTC.

This sequence joins TRBV7-6 and TRBJ2-7; 10 bases match TRBD2. The CDR3 loop spans 15 amino acids. After removal of 5 bases from V and 11 bases from J, the junction contained 15 bases not matched to a gene. Germline V gene data show CDR1 as SGHVS and CDR2 as FNYEAQ. The CDR3 sequence is CASSPGTSEPPEKYF. The CDR3, as DNA: TGTGCCAGCAGCCCCGGGACTAGCGAGCCCCCGGAGAAGTACTTC.

The rearrangement joins TRBV10-3 to TRBJ2-7; D not certain. CDR1 and CDR2 from the germline V gene are ENHRY and SYGVKD. This CDR3 contains 12 residues. Between the trimmed V and J ends, which lost 2 bases and 4 bases, there was a span of 6 bases. In DNA form, the CDR3 reads TGTGCCATCAGTGAGAAACCTTACGAGCAGTACTTC. Protein: CAISEKPYEQYF.

This rearrangement joins TRBV6-1 to TRBJ2-7; no clear D. CDR3 length: 15 residues. The ends were cut back, 1 base at V and 3 bases at J, with 13 bases in the middle. Germline values: CDR1 MNHNS, CDR2 SASEGT. The CDR3 spells CASSEGRAGGYEQYF. CDR3 nucleotides: TGTGCCAGCAGTGAAGGACGGGCAGGCGGCTACGAGCAGTACTTC.

The rearrangement uses TRBV7-3 and TRBJ2-1; weak D call: TRBD2 (6 bases). Trimming removed 3 bases at V and 4 bases at J, with 13 bases between. CDR1 is SGHTA and CDR2 is FQGTGA in the germline V gene. The CDR3 is 15 amino acids. CDR3 protein: CASSFGTGLYNEQFF. In nucleotides, the CDR3 is TGTGCCAGCAGCTTCGGAACTGGACTATACAATGAGCAGTTCTTC. Together with reference TRBV7-3 and TRBJ2-1, the CDR3 gives the full variable domain: GAGVSQTPSNKVTEKGKYVELRCDPISGHTALYWYRQSLGQGPEFLIYFQGTGAADDSGLPNDRFFAVRPEGSVSTLKIQRTERGDSAVYLCASSFGTGLYNEQFFGPGTRLTVL.

The V call is TRBV28, the J call TRBJ2-7; 13 bases match TRBD2. The CDR3 consists of 18 residues. In germline, CDR1 is MDHEN, CDR2 SYDVKM. V shed 1 base, J shed 6 bases, and the junction held 12 bases outside the gene matches. The CDR3 nucleotides read TGTGCCAGCAGTTTATCGACTAGCGGGAGGACTTTAATAACCGAGCAGTACTTC. Translated, it gives CASSLSTSGRTLITEQYF. The complete variable domain, with remaining parts taken from reference TRBV28 and TRBJ2-7, reads DVKVTQSSRYLVKRTGEKVFLECVQDMDHENMFWYRQDPGLGLRLIYFSYDVKMKEKGDIPEGYSVSREKKERFSLILESASTNQTSMYLCASSLSTSGRTLITEQYFGPGTRLTVT.

This chain links TRBV25-1 with TRBJ1-2; D is perhaps TRBD1 (5 bases). CDR3 length equals 14 residues. Germline V gene sequence: CDR1 MGHDK, CDR2 SYGVNS. The V end lost 3 bases, the J end lost 7 bases, and 15 bases lay between the germline ends. CDR3 loop: CASSDPLTDLGYTF. CDR3 coding DNA: TGTGCCAGCAGTGACCCCTTGACAGATCTTGGCTACACCTTC.

This clone has more than one count but fewer than ten. The rearrangement links TRBV20-1 to TRBJ2-7; no definite D call. The CDR3 length is 11 residues. Germline-derived CDR1 and CDR2 are DFQATT and SNEGSKA (reference sequence). V lost 6 bases, J lost 3 bases, and 9 bases lay in between. The CDR3 here is CSAGENYEQYF. For the CDR3, the DNA is TGCAGTGCAGGAGAAAACTACGAGCAGTACTTC.

The chain uses TRBV5-8 and TRBJ2-3; D is undetermined. Germline lookup yields CDR1 SGHTS and CDR2 YDEGEE. V was clipped by 10 bases and J by 1 base, with 1 base between them. The CDR3 runs 9 residues. The chain's CDR3 is CAGTDTQYF. CDR3 coding DNA: TGTGCCGGCACAGATACGCAGTATTTT.

This clone was detected only once. The identical CDR3 is also encoded by other nucleotide sequences in the sample. V gene TRBV27 combines with J gene TRBJ2-7; 7 nucleotides agree with TRBD1. Losses at the gene ends were 9 bases for V and 1 base for J; bases not matched to a gene: 6. Germline values: CDR1 MNHEY, CDR2 SMNVEV (reference sequence). The CDR3 has 13 residues. DNA for the CDR3: TGTGCCAGTAGCTTGGGACAGTCCTACGAGCAGTACTTC. The encoded protein is CASSLGQSYEQYF.

J is TRBJ2-3 and V is TRBV4-2; 8 bases align to TRBD1. Losses at the gene ends were 1 base for V and 4 bases for J; bases not matched to a gene: 7. Germline loops: CDR1 LGHNA, CDR2 YNFKEQ. This CDR3 is 16 amino acids long. The CDR3 loop reads CASSQVMSRGPDTQYF. CDR3 nucleotide sequence: TGTGCCAGCAGCCAAGTTATGAGCAGGGGGCCAGATACGCAGTATTTT.

This clone was found once. The chain employs TRBV7-9 and TRBJ2-5, with D possibly TRBD2 on 5 matching bases. The germline V gene has CDR1 SEHNR and CDR2 FQNEAQ (reference sequence). Trimming cost V 1 base and J 0 bases, with 9 bases left between them. The CDR3 loop spans 15 amino acids. The CDR3 loop is CASSLGTANQETQYF. In DNA form, the CDR3 reads TGTGCCAGCAGCTTAGGGACTGCAAACCAAGAGACCCAGTACTTC.

This sequence joins TRBV7-9 and TRBJ2-7; no firm D call. Deletions cut 5 bases from V and 6 bases from J, with 11 bases between. This CDR3 is built from 12 residues. The germline CDR1 and CDR2 sequences are SEHNR and FQNEAQ (reference sequence). This CDR3 is CASSQAIGEQYF. The CDR3 nucleotides are TGTGCCAGCAGCCAAGCGATTGGCGAGCAGTACTTC.

The chain couples TRBV28 to TRBJ2-7; 10 bases are shared with TRBD1. The CDR3 sequence is 14 residues long. Trimming took 4 bases from V and 2 from J; bases not matched to a gene: 2. Germline values: CDR1 MDHEN, CDR2 SYDVKM. CDR3 sequence reads: CASSYGTGAYEQYF. The DNA for the CDR3 is TGTGCCAGCAGTTACGGGACAGGGGCCTACGAGCAGTACTTC.

The gene calls are TRBV7-9 and TRBJ1-6; 7 bases map to TRBD1. J lost 9 bases, V lost 4 bases, and 6 bases had no gene match. In germline, CDR1 is SEHNR, CDR2 FQNEAQ (reference sequence). CDR3 size: 14 residues. As DNA, the CDR3 is TGTGCCAGCAGCTACGACAGGGATCGTTCACCCCTCCACTTT. It yields the protein CASSYDRDRSPLHF.